The 13 T cell receptor beta chains listed next were all sequenced from one sample in a study of early T cells in non-severe SARS-CoV-2 infection. TCRdb analysed the 5' RACE reads with MiXCR anew, one entry per CDR3 protein. Altogether approximately 50,000 distinct CDR3 sequences are present, approximately 9.9% being singletons, with the ten largest covering 13%. Sequences were obtained from whole blood. All receptors come from an adult who was a healthcare worker with PCR-confirmed SARS-CoV-2 infection or an uninfected control (not recorded which).

The rearrangement joins TRBV20-1 to TRBJ2-5, with TRBD2 identical over 9 bases. From germline, CDR1 is DFQATT and CDR2 SNEGSKA (reference sequence). V lost 0 bases and J lost 1; bases outside the gene matches: 6. CDR3 size: 16 residues. For the CDR3, the DNA is TGCAGTGCTAGAGATATGGGACTAGCTGTCCAAGAGACCCAGTACTTC. It specifies CSARDMGLAVQETQYF.

On this clonotype: Germline is not matched at one junction end, which may reflect a read error. The J gene is TRBJ2-1, the V gene TRBV11-1; 7 bases align to TRBD2. This CDR3 spans 16 amino acids. The germline gives CDR1 SGHAT, CDR2 FQDESV (reference sequence). The CDR3 region is CASSLASGPPYNEQFF. The CDR3 DNA is TGTGCCAGCAGCCTAGCTAGCGGTCCCCCCTACAATGAGCAGTTCTTC. Full variable domain (rest looked up from reference TRBV11-1 and TRBJ2-1): EAEVAQSPRYKITEKSQAVAFWCDPISGHATLYWYRQILGQGPELLVQFQDESVVDDSQLPKDRFSAERLKGVDSTLKIQPAELGDSAMYLCASSLASGPPYNEQFFGPGTRLTVL.

This clonotype was seen only a few times. The chain carries TRBV20-1 and TRBJ2-1; 7 bases align to TRBD2. The CDR3 has 14 residues. Germline V lookup: CDR1 DFQATT, CDR2 SNEGSKA (reference sequence). V lost 5 bases and J lost 4; bases outside the gene matches: 8. CDR3 in amino acids: CSAFPSGPYNEQFF. CDR3 nucleotide sequence: TGCAGTGCTTTTCCTAGCGGACCATACAATGAGCAGTTCTTC.

This clonotype was seen at least ten times. V gene TRBV11-2 combines with J gene TRBJ2-2, with D unclear. The V gene lost 4 bases and the J gene lost 1 base, with 19 bases spanning the gap. This CDR3 has 18 amino acids. In germline, CDR1 is SGHAT, CDR2 FQNNGV. CDR3 residues: CASSSRVARRLNTGELFF. The CDR3 DNA follows: TGTGCCAGCAGCTCACGCGTCGCCCGAAGACTGAACACCGGGGAGCTGTTTTTT.

This clonotype was found a few times. The gene calls are TRBV5-1 and TRBJ2-1; no reliable D call. The V gene's germline CDR1 is SGHRS and CDR2 YFSETQ. Trimming took off 0 bases at V and 5 bases at J, with 12 bases between the two ends. This CDR3 spans 15 amino acids. CDR3 nucleotides: TGCGCCAGCAGCTTGGTGCCCCAAACCCACAATGAGCAGTTCTTC. It specifies CASSLVPQTHNEQFF.

This clonotype has a count of ten or more. This chain links TRBV5-4 with TRBJ1-2; D not certain. This CDR3 contains 15 residues. The ends were cut back, 4 bases at V and 3 bases at J, with 16 bases in the middle. Germline V CDR1 and CDR2: SGHNT, YYREEE (reference sequence). The CDR3 here is CASSPAADGYYGYTF. The CDR3 nucleotides read TGTGCCAGCAGCCCCGCGGCGGACGGGTACTATGGCTACACCTTC.

This clonotype was seen repeatedly, ten times or more. The rearrangement links TRBV30 to TRBJ2-1, with TRBD1 as a possible D gene (5 bases). Deletions cut 7 bases from V and 7 bases from J, with 14 bases between. Germline V gives CDR1 GTSNPN, CDR2 SVGIG (reference sequence). CDR3 length equals 12 residues. The CDR3 spells CAYSTVLNEQFF. The CDR3 region has the DNA TGTGCCTACTCGACAGTTTTGAATGAGCAGTTCTTC. Full variable domain (missing parts from reference TRBV30 and TRBJ2-1): SQTIHQWPATLVQPVGSPLSLECTVEGTSNPNLYWYRQAAGRGLQLLFYSVGIGQISSEVPQNLSASRPQDRQFILSSKKLLLSDSGFYLCAYSTVLNEQFFGPGTRLTVL.

Worth noting for this clonotype: This may be a read error, as it is one base from a much larger clone. The chain uses TRBV5-4 and TRBJ2-3; maybe TRBD2 (5 bases). CDR1 is SGHNT, CDR2 YYREEE, per germline (reference sequence). The CDR3 contains 14 residues. The CDR3 reads CPSRSGRSTDTQYF. Written as DNA, the CDR3 is TGTCCCAGCAGGTCGGGGAGAAGCACAGATACGCAGTATTTT.

In its sample, this clonotype was seen a few times. This chain uses TRBV29-1 with TRBJ1-1; D is ambiguous. V lost 7 bases and J lost 0, with 3 bases in between. The length of the CDR3 is 10 residues. The V gene's germline CDR1 is SQVTM and CDR2 ANQGSEA. The CDR3 nucleotides are TGCAGCGGATTGAACACTGAAGCTTTCTTT. Translating it yields CSGLNTEAFF.

The rearrangement joins TRBV6-2 or TRBV6-3 to TRBJ2-7; 10 bases fit TRBD2. CDR3 length: 13 residues. Germline loops: CDR1 MNHEY, CDR2 SVGEGT. J was trimmed by 1 base and V by 8 bases; bases with no gene match: 2. The CDR3 loop is CASGTSESYEQYF. In DNA form, the CDR3 reads TGTGCCAGCGGGACTAGCGAATCCTACGAGCAGTACTTC.

This chain connects TRBV19 to TRBJ1-5; 11 bases are shared with TRBD1. V dropped 5 bases and J dropped 1; count of bases not matched to a gene: 7. The CDR3 is 17 amino acids. Germline V gene lookup returns CDR1 LNHDA and CDR2 SQIVND (reference sequence). As DNA, the CDR3 is TGTGCCAGTAGTTTCTGGACAGGGGGCGGGAGCAATCAGCCCCAGCATTTT. It codes for CASSFWTGGGSNQPQHF.

This clonotype was seen a few times. V is TRBV7-8 and J is TRBJ2-5, with 11 bases that match TRBD2. This CDR3 contains 16 residues. V was clipped by 5 bases and J by 5 bases; unmatched bases: 10. The germline V gene encodes CDR1 SGHVS and CDR2 FQNEAQ. CDR3 nucleotide sequence: TGTGCCAGCAGCCCATGGGGTAGCGGGAGGGATGAGACCCAGTACTTC. Translation: CASSPWGSGRDETQYF.

This clonotype was seen many times. The rearrangement uses TRBV7-9 and TRBJ1-5; D gene uncertain. Trimming stripped 5 bases from V and 5 bases from J, with 13 bases between. Per the germline V gene, CDR1 is SEHNR and CDR2 is FQNEAQ (reference sequence). The CDR3 contains 14 residues. CDR3 coding DNA: TGTGCCAGCAGCCTAGAACCGGGCCATCAGCCCCAGCATTTT. Translated, it gives CASSLEPGHQPQHF.